What follows are 24 T cell receptor beta chains derived from one specimen sequenced in a study of post-analysis software for immune sequencing data. The study's findings and limits: Five TRBV segments, TRBV5-6, TRBV5-1 and TRBV20-1 among them, were found more frequent in patients than controls.

For these TCRs, the target antigens are not known. Carried by the TCR beta cDNA libraries were unique molecular identifiers. TCRdb re-analysed the PCR reads in MiXCR, keeping a single row per CDR3 protein. The sample has some 690,000 distinct CDR3 sequences, roughly 27% seen once. Sample: blood. These receptor sequences come from a girl aged 5-17 years with multiple sclerosis.

This clonotype has a handful of counts. The chain couples TRBV6-5 to TRBJ2-6; D unresolved. V gave up 7 bases and J gave up 1 base, with 14 bases separating them. This CDR3 comprises 16 residues. Germline V gives CDR1 MNHEY, CDR2 SVGAGI. The CDR3 region is CASMVTVRSGANVLTF. CDR3 nucleotide sequence: TGTGCCAGCATGGTCACCGTTCGTTCTGGGGCCAACGTCCTGACTTTC.

The chain is built from TRBV6-5 and TRBJ1-5, with 7 bases matching TRBD1. The ends lost 6 bases at V and 5 bases at J; junction bases unmatched: 10. The CDR3 extends over 15 amino acids. CDR1 is MNHEY, CDR2 SVGAGI, per germline. CDR3 bases: TGTGCCAGCAGGATTAATCGACAGGGACATCAGCCCCAGCATTTT. The encoded protein is CASRINRQGHQPQHF.

This clonotype has just a few counts. The chain joins TRBV18 to TRBJ2-5, with D maybe TRBD1 (6 bases). The CDR3 sequence is 16 residues long. V was pared by 5 bases and J by 5 bases, with 21 bases between. CDR1 and CDR2 from the germline V gene are KGHSH and LQKENI. The CDR3 is CASSAFTQGHGETQYF. The CDR3 coding sequence is TGTGCCAGCTCAGCTTTTACACAGGGTCACGGGGAGACCCAGTACTTC.

The rearrangement uses TRBV10-3 and TRBJ2-2, with 9 nucleotides matching TRBD2. V shed 2 bases and J 1 base; nucleotides not matched to a gene: 5. The CDR3 length is 17 residues. Germline CDR1 is ENHRY and CDR2 is SYGVKD. The CDR3 loop is CAISEAPAGGNTGELFF. The CDR3 nucleotides read TGTGCCATCAGTGAGGCCCCAGCGGGGGGGAACACCGGGGAGCTGTTTTTT.

This clonotype has a handful of counts. The genes are TRBV20-1 and TRBJ1-5; D is uncertain. V lost 0 bases and J lost 2, with 8 bases in between. This CDR3 has 14 amino acids. Looked up from germline, CDR1 is DFQATT and CDR2 is SNEGSKA (reference sequence). The CDR3 region has the DNA TGCAGTGCTAGAGAACCTTCCCGCAATCAGCCCCAGCATTTT. This encodes CSAREPSRNQPQHF.

This chain connects TRBV29-1 to TRBJ1-2; weak D call: TRBD1 (6 bases). Germline V gene data show CDR1 as SQVTM and CDR2 as ANQGSEA. V lost 7 bases and J lost 1, with 19 bases in between. CDR3 length: 15 amino acids. The DNA of the CDR3 is TGCAGCGCCCAGAAGGGTCAGGGGCGTAACTATGGCTACACCTTC. It yields the protein CSAQKGQGRNYGYTF.

The table lists this clonotype with a few counts. The gene calls are TRBV4-2 and TRBJ2-3; D is perhaps TRBD1 (5 bases). Trimming cost V 0 bases and J 4 bases, with 8 bases left between them. The CDR3 has 14 amino acids. Germline V gives CDR1 LGHNA, CDR2 YNFKEQ. For the CDR3, the DNA is TGTGCCAGCAGCCAAGAGGCCAGGGCAGATACGCAGTATTTT. Protein product: CASSQEARADTQYF.

The chain links TRBV29-1 to TRBJ2-5; TRBD2 aligns across 16 bases. The CDR3 runs 14 residues. With 8 bases clipped from V and 6 bases from J, the junction kept 6 bases outside the gene matches. CDR1 and CDR2 from the germline V gene are SQVTM and ANQGSEA. The CDR3: CSTGLAGGRKTQYF. CDR3 DNA: TGCAGCACGGGACTAGCGGGGGGGCGGAAGACCCAGTACTTC.

This clonotype was observed a few times. This sequence joins TRBV11-3 and TRBJ2-1; 7 bases are a match to TRBD1. Looked up from germline, CDR1 is SGHNT and CDR2 is YENEEA. This CDR3 has 16 amino acids. Losses at the gene ends were 5 bases for V and 0 bases for J; bases not matched to a gene: 7. This CDR3 is CASSRGGLHSYNEQFF. The CDR3 nucleotides read TGTGCCAGCAGCAGAGGGGGCTTACACTCCTACAATGAGCAGTTCTTC.

Comment on this clonotype: One junction end does not reproduce the germline sequence, and a read error may be involved. The J gene is TRBJ2-1, the V gene TRBV11-2; D unclear. Per the germline V gene, CDR1 is SGHAT and CDR2 is FQNNGV. This CDR3 has 13 amino acids. CDR3 in DNA: TGTGCCCGCAGCCCCGGACCGAACAATGAGCAGTTCTTC. Its translation is CARSPGPNNEQFF.

Only a few counts were recorded for this clonotype. CDR3 bases: TGTGCCAGCAGCCAAAGGGACAGAGGTCGGGAAAAACTGTTTTTT. This encodes CASSQRDRGREKLFF. V gene TRBV7-2 combines with J gene TRBJ1-4; 7 nucleotides line up with TRBD1. The V segment lost 5 bases and the J segment 8 bases; nucleotides outside the gene matches: 11. The CDR3 totals 15 residues. Germline-derived CDR1 and CDR2 are SGHTA and FQGNSA.

The chain joins TRBV20-1 to TRBJ2-1; D remains ambiguous. Germline assignment: CDR1 DFQATT and CDR2 SNEGSKA (reference sequence). Trimming stripped 2 bases from V and 10 bases from J, with 9 bases between. This CDR3 is built from 11 residues. The DNA of the CDR3 is TGCAGTGCTAGACAGGCCGCCGAGCAGTTCTTC. Its translation is CSARQAAEQFF.

This chain links TRBV5-5 with TRBJ2-3; no definite D call. Germline-derived CDR1 and CDR2 are SGHKS and YYEKEE (reference sequence). The CDR3 extends over 14 amino acids. Trimming shortened V by 3 bases and J by 2 bases, and 10 bases separated the two germline ends. CDR3 sequence (DNA): TGTGCCAGCAGCTACCAACTCATCACAGATACGCAGTATTTT. It specifies CASSYQLITDTQYF.

On this clonotype: Germline and junction disagree at one end, which may indicate a read error. The chain employs TRBV20-1 and TRBJ1-2, with 10 bases fitting TRBD1. Germline V gene sequence: CDR1 DFQATT, CDR2 SNEGSKA (reference sequence). There are 17 residues in the CDR3. The CDR3 DNA follows: TGCAGTCCATGGGCCGGGACAGGGGACGACCAAAACTATGACTACACCTTC. This gives the protein CSPWAGTGDDQNYDYTF.

This clonotype turned up a few times. In DNA form, the CDR3 reads TGTGCCAGCTCACCCTGGGGTGTGGCGGGAGTAAACAATGAGCAGTTCTTC. Translation: CASSPWGVAGVNNEQFF. The gene calls are TRBV18 and TRBJ2-1; the match to TRBD2 covers 7 bases. This CDR3 comprises 17 residues. Trimming cost V 3 bases and J 5 bases; bases outside gene matches: 13. Germline V gene lookup returns CDR1 KGHSH and CDR2 LQKENI.

This clonotype turned up a few times. The chain has TRBV5-1 and TRBJ2-1; TRBD1 aligns across 9 bases. V lost 2 bases, J lost 4 bases, and 7 bases stayed unmatched. The CDR3 length is 16 residues. Per germline, CDR1 SGHRS and CDR2 YFSETQ. CDR3: CASSLSTGGFYNEQFF. In nucleotides, the CDR3 is TGCGCCAGCAGCTTAAGTACAGGGGGCTTTTACAATGAGCAGTTCTTC. Full variable domain (outside the CDR3, taken from reference TRBV5-1 and TRBJ2-1): KAGVTQTPRYLIKTRGQQVTLSCSPISGHRSVSWYQQTPGQGLQFLFEYFSETQRNKGNFPGRFSGRQFSNSRSEMNVSTLELGDSALYLCASSLSTGGFYNEQFFGPGTRLTVL.

The sample holds one count of this clonotype. V usage is TRBV20-1 and J usage is TRBJ1-4; D gene uncertain. Germline V lookup: CDR1 DFQATT, CDR2 SNEGSKA (reference sequence). The CDR3 loop spans 13 amino acids. Trimming removed 5 bases from V and 5 bases from J, with 12 bases in between. CDR3 nucleotides: TGCAGTGCTCCCACCCAGGCCAATGAAAAACTGTTTTTT. It translates to CSAPTQANEKLFF.

This clonotype was counted only a few times. V usage is TRBV9 and J usage is TRBJ2-5; TRBD1 matches 8 bases. J lost 5 bases, V lost 4 bases, and 19 bases had no gene match. Germline V gene lookup returns CDR1 SGDLS and CDR2 YYNGEE. This CDR3 has 18 residues. The CDR3 bases are TGTGCCAGCAGCTCTACCTACCGGACAGGGCAGTTGGGCGAGACCCAGTACTTC. Translating it yields CASSSTYRTGQLGETQYF.

The genes are TRBV7-2 and TRBJ1-6; 8 bases fit TRBD1. The CDR3 runs 17 residues. The V segment lost 6 bases and the J segment 7 bases; nucleotides outside the gene matches: 14. Germline V CDR1 and CDR2: SGHTA, FQGNSA. The CDR3, as DNA: TGTGCCAGCAGGGACCACGGACAGGGTCTTTTCAATTCACCCCTCCACTTT. Its translation: CASRDHGQGLFNSPLHF.

The sample holds many counts of this clonotype. The chain links TRBV7-2 to TRBJ2-1; 11 bases agree with TRBD2. The CDR3 runs to 16 residues. From germline, CDR1 is SGHTA and CDR2 FQGNSA. Trimming took 5 bases from V and 4 from J; bases not matched to a gene: 7. The CDR3 DNA sequence: TGTGCCAGCAGCCCTAGGACTAGCGGGTTATACAATGAGCAGTTCTTC. It translates to CASSPRTSGLYNEQFF.

V gene TRBV5-1 combines with J gene TRBJ2-6; D tentatively reads TRBD1 or TRBD2 (5 bases each). V lost 4 bases to trimming and J lost 0 bases, with 11 bases between them. Germline-derived CDR1 and CDR2 are SGHRS and YFSETQ. This CDR3 has 16 amino acids. CDR3 sequence: CASSTRQPSGANVLTF. Here the CDR3 DNA reads TGCGCCAGCAGCACTAGACAGCCCTCTGGGGCCAACGTCCTGACTTTC. The entire variable domain, with the rest obtained from reference TRBV5-1 and TRBJ2-6, is as follows: KAGVTQTPRYLIKTRGQQVTLSCSPISGHRSVSWYQQTPGQGLQFLFEYFSETQRNKGNFPGRFSGRQFSNSRSEMNVSTLELGDSALYLCASSTRQPSGANVLTFGAGSRLTVL.

The chain recombines TRBV20-1 with TRBJ2-7; 9 positions match TRBD1. Losses at the gene ends were 6 bases for V and 3 bases for J; bases not matched to a gene: 6. The CDR3 totals 13 residues. Germline V lookup: CDR1 DFQATT, CDR2 SNEGSKA (reference sequence). The chain's CDR3 is CSAQGQGNYEQYF. DNA for the CDR3: TGCAGTGCCCAGGGACAGGGAAACTACGAGCAGTACTTC.

In this sample, this clonotype turned up many times. The chain has TRBV29-1 and TRBJ2-3; 8 bases are shared with TRBD2. CDR3 size: 17 residues. The V gene end was trimmed by 4 bases and the J gene end by 0 bases; junction bases not matched to a gene: 12. Germline-derived CDR1 and CDR2 are SQVTM and ANQGSEA. In DNA, the CDR3 is TGCAGCGTTGTGGGGCTAGCGGGCGCCGATAGCACAGATACGCAGTATTTT. Translation: CSVVGLAGADSTDTQYF.

Remarks on this clonotype: Germline and junction disagree at one end, which may indicate a read error. The genes are TRBV29-1 and TRBJ2-7, with 7 bases lining up with TRBD2. This CDR3 comprises 13 residues. CDR1 and CDR2 from the germline V gene are SQVTM and ANQGSEA. The CDR3 bases are TGCGGCGTCCGACTAGCCGCTACCTACGAGCAGTACTTC. Translating gives CGVRLAATYEQYF.